This T cell receptor (beta chain) was observed in a study of shared clonotypes between healthy human individuals. This clone was recorded a few times. It was CD45RO-negative cells, positively selected for CCR7, that made up naive CD8 cells, with terminally differentiated effector memory CD45RA+ cells excluded. Sequenced by immunoSEQ multiplex PCR; TCRdb stores in-frame clones only, minus some. The sample yields under 2,000,000 clones, approximately 94% seen once. The germline CDR1 and CDR2 sequences are SGHVS and FNYEAQ. The CDR3 extends over 14 amino acids. V shed 1 base and J shed 8 bases, with 11 bases lying between them.

This sequence joins TRBV7-6 and TRBJ1-4, with D possibly TRBD1 on 6 matching bases. The sample comprised naive CD8+ T cells sorted from blood. The TCR was taken from a man aged 18 to 30 in good health. The CDR3 spells CASSLDRAVEKLFF. The CDR3 coding sequence is TGTGCCAGCAGCTTAGACAGGGCGGTGGAAAAACTGTTTTTT. Full variable domain (missing parts from reference TRBV7-6 and TRBJ1-4): GAGVSQSPRYKVTKRGQDVALRCDPISGHVSLYWYRQALGQGPEFLTYFNYEAQQDKSGLPNDRFSAERPEGSISTLTIQRTEQRDSAMYRCASSLDRAVEKLFFGSGTQLSVL.